The 23 T cell receptor beta chains presented below share a single source sample, sequenced in a study of identical twins. In TCRdb, the 5' RACE reads were re-called with MiXCR into one record per CDR3 protein. The data contain 1,800,000 or so distinct CDR3 sequences, more than 30% of them singletons. The sequencing input was cord blood. Receptor source: a newborn girl in good health.

The chain uses TRBV6-5 and TRBJ1-5; no reliable D call. The length of the CDR3 is 14 residues. Trimming removed 6 bases from V and 4 bases from J, with 13 bases in between. Germline CDR1 reads MNHEY; CDR2 reads SVGAGI. Here the CDR3 reads CASSSNRENQPQHF. CDR3 bases: TGTGCCAGCAGCTCTAACAGAGAGAATCAGCCCCAGCATTTT.

This clonotype was seen many times. In DNA, the CDR3 is TGCAGCGTTGTACTAGCGGGACTAAGCTCCTACGAGCAGTACTTC. This codes for CSVVLAGLSSYEQYF. The chain recombines TRBV29-1 with TRBJ2-7, with 10 bases lining up with TRBD2. Germline assignment: CDR1 SQVTM and CDR2 ANQGSEA. The CDR3 is 15 amino acids. With V trimmed by 4 bases and J by 0 bases, 6 bases remained unmatched.

This CDR3 is CASSQDLGPRAGDTQYF. CDR3 nucleotides: TGCGCCAGCAGCCAAGATCTTGGGCCCCGCGCGGGAGATACGCAGTATTTT. The gene calls are TRBV4-1 and TRBJ2-3, with a tentative D call TRBD2 (5 bases). Trimming took off 0 bases at V and 5 bases at J, with 18 bases between the two ends. The CDR3 loop spans 17 amino acids. Germline CDR1 and CDR2: MGHRA and YSYEKL.

The gene calls are TRBV5-1 and TRBJ2-1, with 9 bases fitting TRBD2. CDR1 SGHRS and CDR2 YFSETQ come from the germline V gene. The ends lost 5 bases at V and 6 bases at J; junction bases unmatched: 12. The CDR3 contains 16 residues. CDR3 sequence: CASSTNIAGAGNEQFF. CDR3 bases: TGCGCCAGCAGTACCAATATAGCGGGAGCTGGCAATGAGCAGTTCTTC.

There are a few counts of this clonotype. The rearrangement uses TRBV25-1 and TRBJ1-3; no firm D call. The CDR3 sequence is 14 residues long. The V and J ends lost 2 bases and 0 bases respectively, with 5 bases between them. Looked up from germline, CDR1 is MGHDK and CDR2 is SYGVNS. CDR3 coding DNA: TGTGCCAGCAGTGAAGCAGGCTCTGGAAACACCATATATTTT. Translation gives CASSEAGSGNTIYF.

This chain joins TRBV5-4 and TRBJ2-7; maybe TRBD2 (7 bases). Germline lookup yields CDR1 SGHNT and CDR2 YYREEE (reference sequence). This CDR3 is 14 amino acids long. V dropped 2 bases and J dropped 5 bases, with 14 bases sitting between them. The CDR3 spells CASSLKGGRNEQYF. The DNA of the CDR3 is TGTGCCAGCAGCTTAAAGGGGGGGCGAAACGAGCAGTACTTC.

This clonotype was seen a few times. V usage is TRBV5-1 and J usage is TRBJ1-6; 7 bases are shared with TRBD1. The CDR3 covers 16 residues. CDR1 SGHRS and CDR2 YFSETQ come from the germline V gene. With 1 base clipped from V and 0 bases from J, the junction kept 1 base outside the gene matches. In nucleotides, the CDR3 is TGCGCCAGCAGCTTGAGGGGGCGCTCCTATAATTCACCCCTCCACTTT. This sequence encodes CASSLRGRSYNSPLHF.

This clonotype has ten or more counts. The chain has TRBV7-2 and TRBJ2-1, with TRBD1 matching 7 bases. The V gene end was trimmed by 5 bases and the J gene end by 3 bases; junction bases not matched to a gene: 1. The germline gives CDR1 SGHTA, CDR2 FQGNSA. CDR3 length: 13 residues. Here the CDR3 reads CASSGDSYNEQFF. CDR3 DNA: TGTGCCAGCAGCGGGGACAGCTACAATGAGCAGTTCTTC.

This chain joins TRBV4-2 and TRBJ1-6, with 11 bases fitting TRBD1. This CDR3 comprises 18 residues. Trimming cost V 0 bases and J 9 bases; bases outside gene matches: 10. CDR1 is LGHNA and CDR2 is YNFKEQ in the germline V gene. CDR3 in DNA: TGTGCCAGCAGCCAAGAAAGGGACAGGGGGGAATTAGGTTCACCCCTCCACTTT. It specifies CASSQERDRGELGSPLHF.

This clonotype has just a few counts. The chain couples TRBV4-2 to TRBJ2-3; 7 bases match TRBD2. Germline lookup yields CDR1 LGHNA and CDR2 YNFKEQ. The CDR3 is 14 residues long. Trimming at V came to 1 base and at J to 11 bases, leaving 9 bases not matched to a gene. This chain's CDR3 is CASSQVGREDGQYF. CDR3 DNA sequence: TGTGCCAGCAGCCAAGTTGGACGGGAGGATGGGCAGTATTTT.

The chain employs TRBV7-2 and TRBJ2-5; D is unresolved. V was cut by 0 bases and J by 1 base, with 6 bases left in between. The CDR3 has 14 amino acids. Germline CDR1 and CDR2: SGHTA and FQGNSA. CDR3 nucleotide sequence: TGTGCCAGCAGCTTAGCCGACCCCCAAGAGACCCAGTACTTC. It yields the protein CASSLADPQETQYF.

This clonotype has only a few counts. This rearrangement joins TRBV28 to TRBJ2-3, with 11 nucleotides matching TRBD2. The CDR3 contains 17 residues. V trimming: 3 bases; J trimming: 2 bases; junction bases outside the gene matches: 7. Germline CDR1 MDHEN, CDR2 SYDVKM. CDR3 in amino acids: CASSFPGLAAPTDTQYF. The CDR3 DNA reads as TGTGCCAGCAGTTTCCCGGGACTAGCGGCACCCACAGATACGCAGTATTTT.

On this clonotype: Since a much larger clone is just one base distant, this may be a read error. The chain carries TRBV12-3 or TRBV12-4 and TRBJ1-2; 7 nucleotides line up with TRBD1. V was clipped by 4 bases and J by 10 bases; unmatched bases: 15. The CDR3 runs to 15 residues. In nucleotides, the CDR3 is TGTGCCAGCAGTTCCAATACAGGGGTCTGGGATGACTACACCTTC. Protein: CASSSNTGVWDDYTF.

This clonotype was counted many times. The chain links TRBV4-2 to TRBJ2-3; TRBD2 aligns across 8 bases. Trimming cost V 0 bases and J 1 base; bases outside gene matches: 3. The CDR3 has 16 residues. Germline CDR1 and CDR2: LGHNA and YNFKEQ. For the CDR3, the DNA is TGTGCCAGCAGCCAAGATAAACTAGCGGGCACAGATACGCAGTATTTT. Its protein product is CASSQDKLAGTDTQYF.

This clonotype was observed a single time. The gene calls are TRBV12-3 or TRBV12-4 and TRBJ2-7; TRBD2 matches 7 bases. The V and J ends lost 7 bases and 2 bases, in that order; junction bases with no gene match: 8. This CDR3 has 14 residues. This CDR3 reads CASNPSGATYEQYF. The CDR3 DNA is TGTGCCAGCAACCCTAGCGGAGCCACCTACGAGCAGTACTTC.

This clonotype turned up a few times. The chain combines TRBV5-1 with TRBJ2-7; D may be TRBD2 (6 bases). Between the trimmed V and J ends, which lost 3 bases and 2 bases, there was a span of 15 bases. CDR3 length: 15 amino acids. Germline-derived CDR1 and CDR2 are SGHRS and YFSETQ. The CDR3 DNA reads as TGCGCCAGCAGCTCTCTTACGCGGGGCACCTACGAGCAGTACTTC. This gives the protein CASSSLTRGTYEQYF.

The sample holds a few counts of this clonotype. This sequence joins TRBV7-2 and TRBJ1-1; D uncertain. Germline V lookup: CDR1 SGHTA, CDR2 FQGNSA. The CDR3 length is 14 residues. Trimming shortened V by 1 base and J by 0 bases, and 6 bases separated the two germline ends. CDR3 coding DNA: TGTGCCAGCAGCTTAGAACTATTGAACACTGAAGCTTTCTTT. This gives the protein CASSLELLNTEAFF.

This clonotype was observed a few times. This rearrangement joins TRBV11-2 to TRBJ2-7, with D perhaps matching TRBD2 (6 bases). Germline-derived CDR1 and CDR2 are SGHAT and FQNNGV. V was shortened by 5 bases and J by 0 bases, with 14 bases between the two germline ends. The CDR3 spans 15 residues. In DNA form, the CDR3 reads TGTGCCAGCAGCACTTGGGACGGGAGCTCCTACGAGCAGTACTTC. Protein product: CASSTWDGSSYEQYF.

The genes are TRBV6-5 and TRBJ1-4; tentatively, D is TRBD1 (6 bases). The germline gives CDR1 MNHEY, CDR2 SVGAGI. The CDR3 is made up of 16 amino acids. Trimming cost V 4 bases and J 5 bases, with 17 bases left between them. The CDR3 DNA is TGTGCCAGCAGTTCGGCATCAGGGGAAAGGAATGAAAAACTGTTTTTT. Translated: CASSSASGERNEKLFF.

This clonotype was detected only a few times. The V call is TRBV24-1, the J call TRBJ1-5; D may be TRBD1 (6 bases). This CDR3 spans 13 amino acids. The germline gives CDR1 KGHDR, CDR2 SFDVKD. V lost 3 bases and J lost 6, with 8 bases in between. The CDR3 DNA reads TGTGCCACCAGTGATATACAGGGTCAGCCCCAGCATTTT. Translating it yields CATSDIQGQPQHF.

V is TRBV27 and J is TRBJ1-5, with 8 bases fitting TRBD1. Germline V gives CDR1 MNHEY, CDR2 SMNVEV (reference sequence). Trimming took 6 bases from V and 5 from J; bases not matched to a gene: 9. The CDR3 extends over 15 amino acids. The CDR3 region is CASSRVDRGDQPQHF. In DNA, the CDR3 is TGTGCCAGCAGCCGGGTCGACAGGGGAGATCAGCCCCAGCATTTT.

On this clonotype itself: An end of the junction does not agree with germline; a read error may underlie this. The chain uses TRBV6-5 and TRBJ1-5, with D unclear. This CDR3 contains 15 residues. CDR1 and CDR2 from the germline V gene are MNHEY and SVGAGI. The DNA for the CDR3 is TGTGCCAGCAGCGCGGACCCATATAGCGATCAGCCCCAGCATTTT. Translating gives CASSADPYSDQPQHF.

The CDR3 here is CASSQGGGRANEKLFF. In DNA form, the CDR3 reads TGTGCCAGCAGCCAAGGGGGTGGCAGGGCTAATGAAAAACTGTTTTTT. The rearrangement joins TRBV4-2 to TRBJ1-4; tentative D call: TRBD1 (5 bases). CDR3 length equals 16 residues. The germline V gene encodes CDR1 LGHNA and CDR2 YNFKEQ. The V end was cut by 1 base, the J end by 3 bases, with 12 bases between.